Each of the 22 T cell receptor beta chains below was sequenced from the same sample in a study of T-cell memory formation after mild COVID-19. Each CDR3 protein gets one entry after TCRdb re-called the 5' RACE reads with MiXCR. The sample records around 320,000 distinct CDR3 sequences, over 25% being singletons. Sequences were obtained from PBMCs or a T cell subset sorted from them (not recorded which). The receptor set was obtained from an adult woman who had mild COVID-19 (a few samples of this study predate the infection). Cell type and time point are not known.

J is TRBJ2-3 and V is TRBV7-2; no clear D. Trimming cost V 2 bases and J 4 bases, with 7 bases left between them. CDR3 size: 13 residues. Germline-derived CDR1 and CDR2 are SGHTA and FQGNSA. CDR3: CASSLSLADTQYF. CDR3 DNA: TGTGCCAGCAGCTTATCATTGGCAGATACGCAGTATTTT.

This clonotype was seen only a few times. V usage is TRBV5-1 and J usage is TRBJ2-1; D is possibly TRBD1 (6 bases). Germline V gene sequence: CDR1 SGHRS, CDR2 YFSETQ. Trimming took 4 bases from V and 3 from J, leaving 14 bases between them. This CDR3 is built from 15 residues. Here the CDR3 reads CASSTGQGNYNEQFF. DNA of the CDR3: TGCGCCAGCAGCACGGGCCAGGGGAACTACAATGAGCAGTTCTTC.

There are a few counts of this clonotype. The CDR3 bases are TGCGCCAGCAGCTTCTCAGGGGATTCTGGAAACACCATATATTTT. Residues: CASSFSGDSGNTIYF. The chain employs TRBV5-1 and TRBJ1-3; the D gene is possibly TRBD1 (6 bases). The CDR3 covers 15 residues. Trimming removed 2 bases from V and 1 base from J, with 10 bases in between. Germline values: CDR1 SGHRS, CDR2 YFSETQ.

The CDR3 is CASSLEGWGPPTEAFF. The CDR3 DNA reads as TGTGCCAGCAGCTTGGAGGGTTGGGGTCCCCCCACGGAAGCTTTCTTT. This chain uses TRBV5-5 with TRBJ1-1; D gene uncertain. V gave up 0 bases and J gave up 8 bases, with 20 bases separating them. Germline CDR1 is SGHKS and CDR2 is YYEKEE (reference sequence). The CDR3 length is 16 residues.

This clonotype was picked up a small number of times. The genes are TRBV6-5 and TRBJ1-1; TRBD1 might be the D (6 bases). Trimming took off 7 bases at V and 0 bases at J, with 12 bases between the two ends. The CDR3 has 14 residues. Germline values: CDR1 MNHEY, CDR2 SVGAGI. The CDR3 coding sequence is TGTGCCAGCAAAGGGGGTACCTTGAACACTGAAGCTTTCTTT. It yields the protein CASKGGTLNTEAFF.

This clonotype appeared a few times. In DNA form, the CDR3 reads TGCAGTGCTAGGAGGGAAGAGACCCAGTACTTC. This codes for CSARREETQYF. The rearrangement links TRBV20-1 to TRBJ2-5, with D maybe TRBD2 (5 bases). The germline V gene has CDR1 DFQATT and CDR2 SNEGSKA (reference sequence). The length of the CDR3 is 11 residues. With 3 bases removed from V and 3 bases from J, the gap between germline ends came to 5 bases.

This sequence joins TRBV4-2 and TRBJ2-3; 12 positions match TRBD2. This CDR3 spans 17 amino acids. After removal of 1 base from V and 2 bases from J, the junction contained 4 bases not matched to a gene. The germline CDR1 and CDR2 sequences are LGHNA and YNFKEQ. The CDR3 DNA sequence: TGTGCCAGCAGCCAAGGACTAGCGGGGGCGTTCACAGATACGCAGTATTTT. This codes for CASSQGLAGAFTDTQYF.

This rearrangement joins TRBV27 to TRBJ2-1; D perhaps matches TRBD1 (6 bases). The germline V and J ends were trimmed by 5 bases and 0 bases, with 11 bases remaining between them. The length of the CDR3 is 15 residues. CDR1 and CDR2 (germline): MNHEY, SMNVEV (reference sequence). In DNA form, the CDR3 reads TGTGCCAGCAGTCTCGGGACAAACTCCTACAATGAGCAGTTCTTC. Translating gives CASSLGTNSYNEQFF.

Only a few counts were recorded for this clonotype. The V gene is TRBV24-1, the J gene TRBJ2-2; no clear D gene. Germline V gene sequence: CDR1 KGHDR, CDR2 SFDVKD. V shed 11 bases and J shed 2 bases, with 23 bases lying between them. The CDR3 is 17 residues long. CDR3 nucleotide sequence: TGTGCCATCATCAGAGACCGGGCAAAACGTAACACCGGGGAGCTGTTTTTT. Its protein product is CAIIRDRAKRNTGELFF.

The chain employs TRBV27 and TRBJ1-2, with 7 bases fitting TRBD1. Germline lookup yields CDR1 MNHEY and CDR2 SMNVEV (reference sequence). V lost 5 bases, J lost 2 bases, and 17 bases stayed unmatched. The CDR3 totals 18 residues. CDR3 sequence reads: CASSRGFTGQARNYGYTF. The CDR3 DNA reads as TGTGCCAGCAGTAGGGGCTTTACCGGACAGGCCCGAAACTATGGCTACACCTTC.

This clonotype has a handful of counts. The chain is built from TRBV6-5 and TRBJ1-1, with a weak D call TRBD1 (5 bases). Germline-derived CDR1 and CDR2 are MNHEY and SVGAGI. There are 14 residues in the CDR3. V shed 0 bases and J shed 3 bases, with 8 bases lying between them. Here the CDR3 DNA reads TGTGCCAGCAGTTACTCCAGAGGGGACACTGAAGCTTTCTTT. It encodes CASSYSRGDTEAFF.

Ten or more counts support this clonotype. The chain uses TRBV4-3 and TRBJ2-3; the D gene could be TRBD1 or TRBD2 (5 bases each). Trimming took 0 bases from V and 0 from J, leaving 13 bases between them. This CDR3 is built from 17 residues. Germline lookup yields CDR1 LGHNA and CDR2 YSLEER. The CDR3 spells CASSQDGTGASTDTQYF. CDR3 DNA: TGCGCCAGCAGCCAAGATGGTACCGGGGCCAGCACAGATACGCAGTATTTT.

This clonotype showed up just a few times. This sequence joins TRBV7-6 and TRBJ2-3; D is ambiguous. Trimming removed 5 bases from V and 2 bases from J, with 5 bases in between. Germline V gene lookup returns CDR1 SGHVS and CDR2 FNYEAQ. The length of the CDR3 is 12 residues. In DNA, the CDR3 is TGTGCCAGCAGCGCCCCCACAGATACGCAGTATTTT. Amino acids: CASSAPTDTQYF. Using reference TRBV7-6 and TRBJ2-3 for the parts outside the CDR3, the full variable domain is GAGVSQSPRYKVTKRGQDVALRCDPISGHVSLYWYRQALGQGPEFLTYFNYEAQQDKSGLPNDRFSAERPEGSISTLTIQRTEQRDSAMYRCASSAPTDTQYFGPGTRLTVL.

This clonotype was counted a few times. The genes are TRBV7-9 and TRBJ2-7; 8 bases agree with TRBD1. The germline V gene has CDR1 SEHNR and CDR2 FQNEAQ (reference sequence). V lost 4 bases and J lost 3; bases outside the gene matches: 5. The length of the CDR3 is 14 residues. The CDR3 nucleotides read TGTGCCAGCAGCTCCCGGGACAGGTACTACGAGCAGTACTTC. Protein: CASSSRDRYYEQYF.

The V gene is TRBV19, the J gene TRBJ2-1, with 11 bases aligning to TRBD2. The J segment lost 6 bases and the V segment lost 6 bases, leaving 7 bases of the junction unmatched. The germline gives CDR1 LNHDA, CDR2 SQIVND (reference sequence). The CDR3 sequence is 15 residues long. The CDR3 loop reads CASRLLAGGGNEQFF. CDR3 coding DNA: TGTGCCAGTAGGCTGCTAGCGGGGGGCGGCAATGAGCAGTTCTTC.

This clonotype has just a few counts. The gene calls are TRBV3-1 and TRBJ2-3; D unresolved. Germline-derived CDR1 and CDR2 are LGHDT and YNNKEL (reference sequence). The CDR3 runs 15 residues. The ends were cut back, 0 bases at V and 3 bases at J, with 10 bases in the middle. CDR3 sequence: CASSQDIPFTDTQYF. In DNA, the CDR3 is TGTGCCAGCAGCCAAGATATCCCTTTTACAGATACGCAGTATTTT.

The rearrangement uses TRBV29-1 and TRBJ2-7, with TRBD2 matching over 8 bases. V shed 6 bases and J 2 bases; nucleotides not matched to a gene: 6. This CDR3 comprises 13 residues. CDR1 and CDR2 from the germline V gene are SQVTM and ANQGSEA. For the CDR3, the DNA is TGCAGCGTCAAGACTAGCGCAACCTACGAGCAGTACTTC. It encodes CSVKTSATYEQYF.

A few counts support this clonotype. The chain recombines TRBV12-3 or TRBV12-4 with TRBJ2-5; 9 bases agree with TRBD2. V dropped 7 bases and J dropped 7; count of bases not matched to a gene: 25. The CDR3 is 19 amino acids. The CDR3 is CASTPTGGSGGLEGSTQYF. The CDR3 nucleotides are TGTGCCAGCACCCCTACCGGGGGTAGCGGGGGTTTGGAAGGCTCGACCCAGTACTTC.

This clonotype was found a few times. The CDR3 loop is CASRGLAGPTSYEQYF. The DNA for the CDR3 is TGTGCCAGCAGGGGACTAGCGGGCCCCACCTCCTACGAGCAGTACTTC. The rearrangement links TRBV6-2 or TRBV6-3 to TRBJ2-7; 12 bases fit TRBD2. With 6 bases clipped from V and 0 bases from J, the junction kept 6 bases outside the gene matches. The CDR3 runs 16 residues. The germline CDR1 and CDR2 sequences are MNHEY and SVGEGT.

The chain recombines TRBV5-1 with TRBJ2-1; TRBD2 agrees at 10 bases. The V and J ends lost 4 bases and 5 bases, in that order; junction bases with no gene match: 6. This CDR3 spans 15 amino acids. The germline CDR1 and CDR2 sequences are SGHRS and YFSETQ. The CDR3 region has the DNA TGCGCCAGCAGCCCAGCGGGGGGGAGCCACAATGAGCAGTTCTTC. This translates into CASSPAGGSHNEQFF.

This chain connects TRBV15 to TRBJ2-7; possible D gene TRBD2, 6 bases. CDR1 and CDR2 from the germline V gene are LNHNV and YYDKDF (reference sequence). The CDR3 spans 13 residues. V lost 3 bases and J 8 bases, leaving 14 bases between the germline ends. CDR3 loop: CATSRDTSSQQYF. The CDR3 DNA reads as TGTGCCACCAGCAGGGATACTAGCAGTCAGCAGTACTTC. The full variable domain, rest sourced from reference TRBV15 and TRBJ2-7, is DAMVIQNPRYQVTQFGKPVTLSCSQTLNHNVMYWYQQKSSQAPKLLFHYYDKDFNNEADTPDNFQSRRPNTSFCFLDIRSPGLGDTAMYLCATSRDTSSQQYFGPGTRLTVT.

The CDR3 region is CASSLASAGAKEQYF. The CDR3 DNA reads as TGTGCCAGCAGCTTAGCGAGCGCGGGAGCTAAGGAGCAGTACTTC. V usage is TRBV7-9 and J usage is TRBJ2-7; 7 positions match TRBD2. Unmatched junction bases numbered 9, after V lost 0 bases and J lost 7 bases. In germline, CDR1 is SEHNR, CDR2 FQNEAQ (reference sequence). The CDR3 spans 15 residues.